Many counts were recorded for the clone carrying this T cell receptor (beta chain). Its antigen is not identified. The data are from a study of spatial heterogeneity in lung cancer. Study overall: The count of detected beta-chain sequences consistently exceeded that of alpha-chain sequences.

Time point in this sample: sample taken at primary tumor resection. Unsorted whole RNA of tumor, nontumor lung or frozen PBMC was sequenced. The cohort: around 77 early-stage, untreated non-small cell lung cancer patients. The study tagged each TCR cDNA molecule with a unique molecular identifier. TCRdb re-called the 5' RACE reads with MiXCR, one entry per CDR3 protein. The sample shows more than 9,000 distinct CDR3 sequences, over 6.5% of them seen only once. Study results and caveats: Detection of ubiquitous tumor TCRs in blood was higher at resection than follow-up.

V was pared by 4 bases and J by 10 bases, with 8 bases of the junction left unmatched. This CDR3 region has 13 residues. Germline CDR1 is SGHRS and CDR2 is YFSETQ. V and J are TRBV5-1 and TRBJ2-1, with 7 positions matching TRBD1. The sequence was obtained from a male donor with early-stage non-small cell lung cancer. Here the sequenced sample was PBMCs, taken at surgery. The CDR3, as DNA: TGCGCCAGCAGCCTTACAGGGGTTGAGGAGCAGTTCTTC. Protein: CASSLTGVEEQFF.